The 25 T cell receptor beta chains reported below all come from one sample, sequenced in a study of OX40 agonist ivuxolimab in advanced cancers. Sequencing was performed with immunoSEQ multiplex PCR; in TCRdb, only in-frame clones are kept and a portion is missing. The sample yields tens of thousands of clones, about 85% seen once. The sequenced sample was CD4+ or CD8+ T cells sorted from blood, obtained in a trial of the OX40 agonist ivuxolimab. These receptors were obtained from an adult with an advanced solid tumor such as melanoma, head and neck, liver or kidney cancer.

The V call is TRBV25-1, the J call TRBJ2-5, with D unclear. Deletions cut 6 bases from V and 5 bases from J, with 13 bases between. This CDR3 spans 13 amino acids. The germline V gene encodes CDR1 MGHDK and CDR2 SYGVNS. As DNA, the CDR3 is TGTGCCAGCAGCCCCATGGGCGATGAGACCCAGTACTTC. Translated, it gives CASSPMGDETQYF.

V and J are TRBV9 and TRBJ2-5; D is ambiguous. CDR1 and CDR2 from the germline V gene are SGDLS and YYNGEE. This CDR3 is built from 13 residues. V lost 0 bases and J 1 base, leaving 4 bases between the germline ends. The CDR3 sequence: CASSVATQETQYF. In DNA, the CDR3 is TGTGCCAGCAGCGTAGCAACCCAAGAGACCCAGTACTTC.

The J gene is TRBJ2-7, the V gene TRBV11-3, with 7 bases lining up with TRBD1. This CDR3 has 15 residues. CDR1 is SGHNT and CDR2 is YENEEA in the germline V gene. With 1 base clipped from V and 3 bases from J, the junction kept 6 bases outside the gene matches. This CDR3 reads CASSLGDSPIYEQYF. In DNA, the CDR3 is TGTGCCAGCAGCTTAGGGGACAGCCCAATCTACGAGCAGTACTTC.

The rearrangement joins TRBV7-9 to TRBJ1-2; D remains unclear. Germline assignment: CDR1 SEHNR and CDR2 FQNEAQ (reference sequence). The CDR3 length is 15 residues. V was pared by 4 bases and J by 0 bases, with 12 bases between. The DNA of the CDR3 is TGTGCCAGCAGCTCGCCGGTCGAAGCTAACTATGGCTACACCTTC. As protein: CASSSPVEANYGYTF.

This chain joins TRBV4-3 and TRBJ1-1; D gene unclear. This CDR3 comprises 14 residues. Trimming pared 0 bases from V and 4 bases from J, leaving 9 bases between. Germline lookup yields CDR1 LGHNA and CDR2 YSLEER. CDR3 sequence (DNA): TGCGCCAGCAGCCAAGAATCGGGTAGCACTGAAGCTTTCTTT. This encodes CASSQESGSTEAFF.

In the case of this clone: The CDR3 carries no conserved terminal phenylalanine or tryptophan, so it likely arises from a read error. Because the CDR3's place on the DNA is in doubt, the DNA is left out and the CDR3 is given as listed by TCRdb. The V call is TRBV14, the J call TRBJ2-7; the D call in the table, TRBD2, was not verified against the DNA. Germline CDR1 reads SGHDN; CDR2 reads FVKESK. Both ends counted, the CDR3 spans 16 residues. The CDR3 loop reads CASSHQGGLAGTSPYS.

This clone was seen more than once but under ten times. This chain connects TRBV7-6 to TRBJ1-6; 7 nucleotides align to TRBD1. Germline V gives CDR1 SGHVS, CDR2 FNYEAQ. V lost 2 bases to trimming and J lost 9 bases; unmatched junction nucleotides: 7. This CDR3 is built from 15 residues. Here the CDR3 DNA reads TGTGCCAGCAGCTTACTAGGGGGCGCGGGTTCACCCCTCCACTTT. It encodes CASSLLGGAGSPLHF.

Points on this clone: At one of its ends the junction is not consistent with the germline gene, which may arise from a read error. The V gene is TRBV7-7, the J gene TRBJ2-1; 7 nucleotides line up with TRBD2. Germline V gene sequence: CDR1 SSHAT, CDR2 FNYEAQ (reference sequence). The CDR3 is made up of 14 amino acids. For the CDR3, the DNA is TGTGCTAGCAGCCCCGGAAGCGGGGACTATGAGCAGTTCTTC. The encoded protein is CASSPGSGDYEQFF.

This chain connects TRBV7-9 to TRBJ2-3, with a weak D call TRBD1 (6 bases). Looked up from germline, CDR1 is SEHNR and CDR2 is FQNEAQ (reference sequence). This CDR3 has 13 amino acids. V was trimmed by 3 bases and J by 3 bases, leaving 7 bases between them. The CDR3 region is CASSFTGTDTQYF. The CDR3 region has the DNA TGTGCCAGCAGCTTTACAGGGACAGATACGCAGTATTTT.

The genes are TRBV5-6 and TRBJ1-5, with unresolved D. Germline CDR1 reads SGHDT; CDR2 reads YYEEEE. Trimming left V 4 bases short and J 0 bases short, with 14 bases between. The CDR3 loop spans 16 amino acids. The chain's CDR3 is CASSTCHPYSNQPQHF. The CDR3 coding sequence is TGTGCCAGCAGCACTTGCCACCCTTATAGCAATCAGCCCCAGCATTTT.

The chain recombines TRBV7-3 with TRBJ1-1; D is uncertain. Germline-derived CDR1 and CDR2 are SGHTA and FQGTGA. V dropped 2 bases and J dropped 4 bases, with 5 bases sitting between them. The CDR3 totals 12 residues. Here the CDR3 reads CASSLRGTEAFF. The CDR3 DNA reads TGTGCCAGCAGCTTACGGGGCACTGAAGCTTTCTTT.

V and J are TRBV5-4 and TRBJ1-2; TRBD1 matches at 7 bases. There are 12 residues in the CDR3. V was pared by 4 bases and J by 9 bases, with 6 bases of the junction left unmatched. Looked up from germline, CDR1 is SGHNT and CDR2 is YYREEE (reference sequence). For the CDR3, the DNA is TGTGCCAGCAGCGAAACGACAGGGAGCTACACCTTC. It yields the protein CASSETTGSYTF. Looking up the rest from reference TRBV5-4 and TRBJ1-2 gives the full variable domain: ETGVTQSPTHLIKTRGQQVTLRCSSQSGHNTVSWYQQALGQGPQFIFQYYREEENGRGNFPPRFSGLQFPNYSSELNVNALELDDSALYLCASSETTGSYTFGSGTRLTVV.

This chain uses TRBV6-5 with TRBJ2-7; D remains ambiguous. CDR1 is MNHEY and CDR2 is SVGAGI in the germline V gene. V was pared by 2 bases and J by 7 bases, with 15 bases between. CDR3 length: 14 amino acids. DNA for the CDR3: TGTGCCAGCAGTTACGGGCAGGCCCCTGGAGAGCAGTACTTC. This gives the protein CASSYGQAPGEQYF.

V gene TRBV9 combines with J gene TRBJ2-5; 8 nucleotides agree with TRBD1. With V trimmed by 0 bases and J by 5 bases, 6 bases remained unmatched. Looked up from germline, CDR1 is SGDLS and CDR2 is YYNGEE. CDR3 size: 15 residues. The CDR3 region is CASSVGQGAGETQYF. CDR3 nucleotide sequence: TGTGCCAGCAGCGTAGGGCAGGGGGCGGGGGAGACCCAGTACTTC.

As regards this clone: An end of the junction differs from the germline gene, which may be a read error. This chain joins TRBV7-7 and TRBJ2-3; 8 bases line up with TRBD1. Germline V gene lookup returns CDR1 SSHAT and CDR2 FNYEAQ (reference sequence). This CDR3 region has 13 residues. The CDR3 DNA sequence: TGTGCTAGCAGCTTACAGGGGGCAGATACGCAGTATTTT. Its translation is CASSLQGADTQYF.

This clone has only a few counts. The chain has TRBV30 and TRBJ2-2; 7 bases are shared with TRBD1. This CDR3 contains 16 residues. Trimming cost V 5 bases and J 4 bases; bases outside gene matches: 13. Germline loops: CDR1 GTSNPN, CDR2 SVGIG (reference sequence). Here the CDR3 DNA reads TGTGCCTGGGGCTCAGGACAGGATGATCCCACCGGGGAGCTGTTTTTT. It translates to CAWGSGQDDPTGELFF.

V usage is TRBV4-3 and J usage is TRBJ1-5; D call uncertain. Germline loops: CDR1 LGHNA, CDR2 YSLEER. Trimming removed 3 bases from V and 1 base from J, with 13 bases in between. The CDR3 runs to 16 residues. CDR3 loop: CASSQSIDTSNQPQHF. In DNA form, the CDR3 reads TGCGCCAGCAGCCAGAGTATAGACACAAGCAATCAGCCCCAGCATTTT.

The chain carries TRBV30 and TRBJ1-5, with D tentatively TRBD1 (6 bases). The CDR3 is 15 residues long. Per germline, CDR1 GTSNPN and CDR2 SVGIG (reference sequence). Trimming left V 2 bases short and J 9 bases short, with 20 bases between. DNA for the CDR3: TGTGCCTGGAGTTTTGACGGGGGCTACAATTTGCCCCAGCATTTT. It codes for CAWSFDGGYNLPQHF.

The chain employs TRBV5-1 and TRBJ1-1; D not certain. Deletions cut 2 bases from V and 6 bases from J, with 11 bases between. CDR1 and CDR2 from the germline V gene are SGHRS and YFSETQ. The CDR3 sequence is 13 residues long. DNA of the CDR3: TGCGCCAGCAGCTTCCCGGGTCTCGCTGAAGCTTTCTTT. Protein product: CASSFPGLAEAFF.

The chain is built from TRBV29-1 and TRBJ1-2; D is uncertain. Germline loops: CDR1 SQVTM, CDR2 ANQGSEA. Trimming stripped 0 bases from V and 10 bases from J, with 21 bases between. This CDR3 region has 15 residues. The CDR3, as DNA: TGCAGCGTTGAAGATCAAGAGGCCCCCTTGATAGTCTACACCTTC. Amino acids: CSVEDQEAPLIVYTF.

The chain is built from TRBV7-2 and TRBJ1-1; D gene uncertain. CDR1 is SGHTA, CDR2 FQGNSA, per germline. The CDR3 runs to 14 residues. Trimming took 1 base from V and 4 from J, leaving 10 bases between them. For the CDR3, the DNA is TGTGCCAGCAGCTTAGTACGTTGGGGCACTGAAGCTTTCTTT. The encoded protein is CASSLVRWGTEAFF.

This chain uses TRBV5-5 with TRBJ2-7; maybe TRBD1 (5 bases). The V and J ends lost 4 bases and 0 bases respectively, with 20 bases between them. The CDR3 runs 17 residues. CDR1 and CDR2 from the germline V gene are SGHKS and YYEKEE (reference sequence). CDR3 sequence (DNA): TGTGCCAGCAGCCTTACCTACCCGACAGTTCTCTCCTACGAGCAGTACTTC. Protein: CASSLTYPTVLSYEQYF.

This chain's CDR3 is CASSFHAPDEQFF. CDR3 nucleotides: TGTGCCAGCAGCTTCCACGCTCCGGATGAGCAGTTCTTC. The chain combines TRBV13 with TRBJ2-1; D gene ambiguous. Germline V CDR1 and CDR2: PRHDT, FYEKMQ (reference sequence). The CDR3 totals 13 residues. Trimming took off 3 bases at V and 8 bases at J, with 11 bases between the two ends.

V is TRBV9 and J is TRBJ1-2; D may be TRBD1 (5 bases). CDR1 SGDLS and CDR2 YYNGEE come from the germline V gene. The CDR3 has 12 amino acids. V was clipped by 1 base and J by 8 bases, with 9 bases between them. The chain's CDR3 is CASSVLGGGYTF. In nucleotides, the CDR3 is TGTGCCAGCAGCGTACTGGGGGGAGGCTACACCTTC.

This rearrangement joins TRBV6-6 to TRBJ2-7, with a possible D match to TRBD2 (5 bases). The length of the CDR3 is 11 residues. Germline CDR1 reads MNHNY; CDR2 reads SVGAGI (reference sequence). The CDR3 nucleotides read TGTGCGGCGGTCCGGGGATACGAGCAGTACTTC. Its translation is CAAVRGYEQYF.